The 32 T cell receptor beta chains listed next were all sequenced from one sample in a study of control samples from healthy donors and cancer patients. Sequencing used immunoSEQ multiplex PCR; TCRdb keeps in-frame clones, though not all of them. The sample holds tens of thousands of clones, around 87% seen once. Sequencing used blood. These TCRs come from a man aged 45-60 years in good health.

This clone appeared a single time. The chain links TRBV7-2 to TRBJ1-2; possible D gene TRBD1, 6 bases. V lost 4 bases, J lost 3 bases, and 12 bases lay in between. From germline, CDR1 is SGHTA and CDR2 FQGNSA. This CDR3 is built from 14 residues. The CDR3 loop is CASSYLQGDYGYTF. As DNA, the CDR3 is TGTGCCAGCAGCTACTTACAGGGAGACTATGGCTACACCTTC. Supplemented by reference TRBV7-2 and TRBJ1-2, the full variable domain reads GAGVSQSPSNKVTEKGKDVELRCDPISGHTALYWYRQSLGQGLEFLIYFQGNSAPDKSGLPSDRFSAERTGGSVSTLTIQRTQQEDSAVYLCASSYLQGDYGYTFGSGTRLTVV.

The V call is TRBV10-3, the J call TRBJ1-1; D is possibly TRBD1 (5 bases). V dropped 3 bases and J dropped 1 base, with 15 bases sitting between them. The CDR3 length is 16 residues. The V gene's germline CDR1 is ENHRY and CDR2 SYGVKD. CDR3 sequence: CAISESLRTPNTEAFF. CDR3 DNA: TGTGCCATCAGTGAATCGCTACGGACACCGAACACTGAAGCTTTCTTT.

CDR3 sequence: CASSQVPPSPNSPLHF. As DNA, the CDR3 is TGCGCCAGCAGCCAAGTGCCCCCGTCCCCTAATTCACCCCTCCACTTT. The gene calls are TRBV4-1 and TRBJ1-6; D unresolved. V gave up 1 base and J gave up 6 bases, with 13 bases separating them. Germline V lookup: CDR1 MGHRA, CDR2 YSYEKL. The CDR3 runs 16 residues.

The chain employs TRBV7-2 and TRBJ1-2; D is ambiguous. This CDR3 comprises 14 residues. Germline V gene data show CDR1 as SGHTA and CDR2 as FQGNSA. Trimming left V 0 bases short and J 10 bases short, with 15 bases between. CDR3 sequence: CASSLASREDSYTF. Here the CDR3 DNA reads TGTGCCAGCAGCTTAGCGTCGAGGGAGGACTCCTACACCTTC.

The chain employs TRBV23-1 and TRBJ1-2; D uncertain. Being an ORF, TRBV23-1 has a function that is uncertain. CDR3 length: 15 residues. The V end was cut by 3 bases, the J end by 4 bases, with 15 bases between. This chain's CDR3 is CASSHASGLAYGYTF. The CDR3 region has the DNA TGCGCCAGCAGTCATGCGTCAGGCCTAGCCTATGGCTACACCTTC.

The chain has TRBV19 and TRBJ1-6; 10 nucleotides match TRBD1. V shed 3 bases, J shed 10 bases, and the junction held 18 bases outside the gene matches. Germline V CDR1 and CDR2: LNHDA, SQIVND (reference sequence). This CDR3 is built from 19 residues. In DNA form, the CDR3 reads TGTGCCAGTAGTATCAGGCCCACGGGACAGGGGACTTCTAGGTCACCCCTCCACTTT. Translation: CASSIRPTGQGTSRSPLHF.

The rearrangement uses TRBV11-3 and TRBJ2-5; D is unresolved. Germline V lookup: CDR1 SGHNT, CDR2 YENEEA. Trimming stripped 4 bases from V and 2 bases from J, with 11 bases between. The CDR3 runs 14 residues. The CDR3 is CASSYGRQQETQYF. The CDR3 DNA sequence: TGTGCCAGCAGCTACGGACGGCAACAAGAGACCCAGTACTTC.

The V and J genes are TRBV4-3 and TRBJ2-1; D remains ambiguous. The CDR3 contains 14 residues. Germline loops: CDR1 LGHNA, CDR2 YSLEER. With 0 bases removed from V and 7 bases from J, the gap between germline ends came to 10 bases. CDR3 amino acids: CASSQDTSRNEQFF. The CDR3 DNA reads as TGCGCCAGCAGCCAAGATACGAGCAGGAATGAGCAGTTCTTC.

This clone was detected only once. CDR3 sequence reads: CASSFAGQETQYF. In DNA, the CDR3 is TGTGCCAGCAGTTTTGCGGGCCAAGAGACCCAGTACTTC. The V and J genes are TRBV12-3 or TRBV12-4 and TRBJ2-5, with TRBD2 as a possible D gene (5 bases). This CDR3 is built from 13 residues. Trimming cost V 3 bases and J 1 base, with 6 bases left between them.

This chain joins TRBV5-6 and TRBJ2-7; 8 nucleotides align to TRBD2. There are 14 residues in the CDR3. Germline V gene data show CDR1 as SGHDT and CDR2 as YYEEEE. The trim removed 1 base at V and 0 bases at J, leaving 0 bases unmatched. CDR3 region: CASSLTSGSYEQYF. CDR3 DNA: TGTGCCAGCAGCTTGACTAGCGGCTCCTACGAGCAGTACTTC. The entire variable domain, with the rest obtained from reference TRBV5-6 and TRBJ2-7, is as follows: DAGVTQSPTHLIKTRGQQVTLRCSPKSGHDTVSWYQQALGQGPQFIFQYYEEEERQRGNFPDRFSGHQFPNYSSELNVNALLLGDSALYLCASSLTSGSYEQYFGPGTRLTVT.

V is TRBV2 and J is TRBJ1-1; D gene ambiguous. The V end was cut by 6 bases, the J end by 6 bases, with 11 bases between. This CDR3 spans 12 amino acids. Germline V gene data show CDR1 as SNHLY and CDR2 as FYNNEI. CDR3 in amino acids: CASSPREAEAFF. As DNA, the CDR3 is TGTGCCAGCAGCCCAAGGGAGGCTGAAGCTTTCTTT.

The gene calls are TRBV5-1 and TRBJ2-1, with 9 bases aligning to TRBD1. The CDR3 has 16 amino acids. V lost 3 bases to trimming and J lost 3 bases; unmatched junction nucleotides: 7. Germline CDR1 and CDR2: SGHRS and YFSETQ. The CDR3 nucleotides read TGCGCCAGCAGCTCCCACACAGGGGGCTTCTACAATGAGCAGTTCTTC. Translated, it gives CASSSHTGGFYNEQFF.

The chain uses TRBV11-2 and TRBJ2-2, with D uncertain. This CDR3 region has 14 residues. Per germline, CDR1 SGHAT and CDR2 FQNNGV. V was clipped by 3 bases and J by 4 bases, with 9 bases between them. The CDR3 is CASSFPSSTGELFF. CDR3 sequence (DNA): TGTGCCAGCAGCTTCCCTAGTTCCACCGGGGAGCTGTTTTTT.

The chain combines TRBV11-2 with TRBJ2-7, with D uncertain. CDR1 and CDR2 from the germline V gene are SGHAT and FQNNGV. The germline V and J ends were trimmed by 0 bases and 3 bases, with 3 bases remaining between them. The CDR3 is made up of 12 amino acids. In DNA, the CDR3 is TGTGCCAGCAGCTTAGAATTCTACGAGCAGTACTTC. This codes for CASSLEFYEQYF.

This rearrangement joins TRBV7-3 to TRBJ2-3; D gene uncertain. The CDR3 covers 12 residues. Trimming took off 5 bases at V and 3 bases at J, with 6 bases between the two ends. Looked up from germline, CDR1 is SGHTA and CDR2 is FQGTGA. CDR3 sequence (DNA): TGTGCCAGCAGCCACGGGACAGATACGCAGTATTTT. Protein sequence: CASSHGTDTQYF.

Only one count was recorded for this clone. The rearrangement uses TRBV10-3 and TRBJ1-4; no firm D call. V gave up 8 bases and J gave up 4 bases, with 8 bases separating them. From germline, CDR1 is ENHRY and CDR2 SYGVKD. This CDR3 comprises 12 residues. CDR3 region: CAIGEYNEKLFF. Here the CDR3 DNA reads TGTGCCATCGGGGAATATAATGAAAAACTGTTTTTT.

This clone occurred a few times. The chain is built from TRBV5-1 and TRBJ2-5; 11 nucleotides match TRBD2. The germline V gene has CDR1 SGHRS and CDR2 YFSETQ. Trimming took 2 bases from V and 3 from J; bases not matched to a gene: 3. The CDR3 has 15 residues. The CDR3 region has the DNA TGCGCCAGCAGCTTAACTAGCGGGAGCGAAGAGACCCAGTACTTC. Protein sequence: CASSLTSGSEETQYF.

This rearrangement joins TRBV5-6 to TRBJ2-7, with D possibly matching TRBD1 (5 bases). CDR1 and CDR2 (germline): SGHDT, YYEEEE. There are 14 residues in the CDR3. Trimming removed 3 bases from V and 1 base from J, with 11 bases in between. CDR3 region: CASSWGASSYEQYF. CDR3 nucleotides: TGTGCCAGCAGCTGGGGCGCCAGTTCCTACGAGCAGTACTTC.

V is TRBV27 and J is TRBJ2-7; TRBD1 agrees at 9 bases. The CDR3 has 15 residues. The V gene end was trimmed by 5 bases and the J gene end by 3 bases; junction bases not matched to a gene: 8. In germline, CDR1 is MNHEY, CDR2 SMNVEV (reference sequence). DNA for the CDR3: TGTGCCAGCAGTCCTACAGGGGGCCCTGGCTACGAGCAGTACTTC. Protein sequence: CASSPTGGPGYEQYF.

This clone has just one count. This chain joins TRBV18 and TRBJ1-2; D remains unclear. Looked up from germline, CDR1 is KGHSH and CDR2 is LQKENI. The V end was cut by 2 bases, the J end by 1 base, with 8 bases between. This CDR3 contains 14 residues. For the CDR3, the DNA is TGTGCCAGCTCACCAGTTAAGGATAACTATGGCTACACCTTC. Residues: CASSPVKDNYGYTF.

This clone was found once. The chain links TRBV19 to TRBJ1-4; TRBD1 agrees at 9 bases. V lost 9 bases and J lost 5; bases outside the gene matches: 4. This CDR3 region has 13 residues. The germline V gene encodes CDR1 LNHDA and CDR2 SQIVND (reference sequence). CDR3 DNA: TGTGCCAGCCGGACAGGGGCGAATGAAAAACTGTTTTTT. Translation gives CASRTGANEKLFF.

The chain recombines TRBV7-2 with TRBJ2-5, with 7 nucleotides matching TRBD2. V shed 1 base, J shed 4 bases, and the junction held 3 bases outside the gene matches. The CDR3 length is 14 residues. Germline assignment: CDR1 SGHTA and CDR2 FQGNSA. CDR3 nucleotide sequence: TGTGCCAGCAGCTTAGATTGGGGGGGAGAGACCCAGTACTTC. This codes for CASSLDWGGETQYF.

V and J are TRBV10-3 and TRBJ2-3; TRBD2 matches 7 bases. CDR1 is ENHRY and CDR2 is SYGVKD in the germline V gene. This CDR3 spans 14 amino acids. V shed 4 bases, J shed 2 bases, and the junction held 3 bases outside the gene matches. CDR3 sequence reads: CAISALAATDTQYF. CDR3 in DNA: TGTGCCATCAGTGCGCTAGCGGCCACAGATACGCAGTATTTT.

V usage is TRBV18 and J usage is TRBJ2-5; no firm D call. CDR3 length: 13 residues. V lost 2 bases, J lost 4 bases, and 8 bases lay in between. Germline assignment: CDR1 KGHSH and CDR2 LQKENI. DNA for the CDR3: TGTGCCAGCTCACCAAATAACAGAGAGACCCAGTACTTC. This translates into CASSPNNRETQYF.

This chain links TRBV7-2 with TRBJ1-1; D may be TRBD1 (5 bases). In germline, CDR1 is SGHTA, CDR2 FQGNSA. V lost 5 bases and J lost 8, with 12 bases in between. The CDR3 loop spans 12 amino acids. As DNA, the CDR3 is TGTGCCAGCAGCGCCCCGGGGGACGAAGCTTTCTTT. It translates to CASSAPGDEAFF.

The chain is built from TRBV7-9 and TRBJ1-1; possible D gene TRBD1, 6 bases. Trimming removed 3 bases from V and 4 bases from J, with 18 bases in between. CDR3 length: 16 amino acids. Germline V gene sequence: CDR1 SEHNR, CDR2 FQNEAQ (reference sequence). The CDR3 region is CASSFIQGLDVTEAFF. The CDR3 region has the DNA TGTGCCAGCAGCTTTATACAGGGCCTCGACGTCACTGAAGCTTTCTTT.

This chain uses TRBV27 with TRBJ1-4; D not resolved. Germline V gene sequence: CDR1 MNHEY, CDR2 SMNVEV (reference sequence). The CDR3 length is 12 residues. Trimming took 1 base from V and 8 from J, leaving 5 bases between them. CDR3 nucleotide sequence: TGTGCCAGCAGTTTATTCGGGGAAAAACTGTTTTTT. Its translation: CASSLFGEKLFF.

This chain connects TRBV19 to TRBJ2-3; the D is unclear. V was clipped by 6 bases and J by 2 bases, with 3 bases between them. Germline V lookup: CDR1 LNHDA, CDR2 SQIVND (reference sequence). This CDR3 spans 11 amino acids. In DNA form, the CDR3 reads TGTGCCAGTAGGATCACAGATACGCAGTATTTT. Encoded protein: CASRITDTQYF.

The V and J genes are TRBV5-4 and TRBJ1-4; 9 nucleotides match TRBD1. V was clipped by 4 bases and J by 2 bases; unmatched bases: 6. The CDR3 length is 16 residues. In germline, CDR1 is SGHNT, CDR2 YYREEE (reference sequence). Written as DNA, the CDR3 is TGTGCCAGCAGCGAACAGGGGGCTTTGACTAATGAAAAACTGTTTTTT. The encoded protein is CASSEQGALTNEKLFF.

The chain is built from TRBV30 and TRBJ1-2, with D possibly matching TRBD1 (5 bases). The CDR3 is 13 residues long. Germline V gene sequence: CDR1 GTSNPN, CDR2 SVGIG (reference sequence). Trimming took 4 bases from V and 7 from J, leaving 16 bases between them. CDR3 bases: TGTGCCTGGAAGAATGGGGCGCCTATTGGCTACACCTTC. It specifies CAWKNGAPIGYTF.

This rearrangement joins TRBV9 to TRBJ2-3; tentatively, D is TRBD2 (6 bases). The CDR3 has 13 amino acids. Germline loops: CDR1 SGDLS, CDR2 YYNGEE. The V end was cut by 6 bases, the J end by 1 base, with 9 bases between. CDR3 nucleotides: TGTGCCAGCAACACGGGGGGCACAGATACGCAGTATTTT. Its protein is CASNTGGTDTQYF.

The chain employs TRBV11-3 and TRBJ2-7; no definite D call. The CDR3 totals 14 residues. CDR1 and CDR2 from the germline V gene are SGHNT and YENEEA. The V and J ends lost 3 bases and 0 bases respectively, with 9 bases between them. The CDR3 reads CASSFEVTSYEQYF. The CDR3 DNA sequence: TGTGCCAGCAGCTTCGAGGTTACCTCCTACGAGCAGTACTTC.